Sequencing of this TCR beta chain was carried out in a study of CD8+CD57+ T cells in acquired aplastic anemia (dated 2018 in TCRdb). Study-wide context: Extracted DNA from sorted CD4+ and CD8+ cells averaged about 3.4 ug, ranging from about 0.19 to 30 ug. CD8+CD57+ expansion was defined as a frequency above the mean frequency observed in healthy subjects. Results and caveats for the whole study, not just this receptor: Around 30 CD8+ CDR3 sequences were found in both patients and controls but appeared to be highly expressed in patients and within the immunodominant clones of the patients. CD8+ Simpson's diversity did not differ significantly between patients and healthy controls (P=0.060).

Patients chosen for sequencing had shown expansion of CD8+CD57+ cells by flow cytometry. Every patient had severe acquired aplastic anemia, diagnosed using the International Study of Aplastic Anemia and Agranulocytosis and Camitta criteria. No patient had received any therapy when blood was sampled. The study deep-sequenced TCR repertoires of sorted CD4+ and CD8+ blood T cells from severe aplastic anemia patients and healthy subjects. Patients were enrolled under clinicaltrials.gov protocols 00001620, 01623167, 00001397, 00071045, 00081523 and 00961064 in the USA. Ficoll-Paque density gradient centrifugation was used to isolate peripheral blood mononuclear cells. CD4+ and CD8+ T cells were sorted by FACS or magnetic beads before DNA extraction. Note on this clonotype: Its antigen is still unknown. The input lacks base qualities; no much larger clone sits a single base away.

Taken from cysteine to phenylalanine, the CDR3 has 18 residues. Just CDR3 DNA is preserved here, 54 bases in frame from base 1. From the germline V gene (reference sequence), CDR1 is DFQATT and CDR2 is SNEGSKA. V has 0 bases trimmed and J has 1 base trimmed; junction bases matching no gene number 9. TCR beta VDJ combination and CDR3 sequence profiling used genomic DNA as the template. TCR repertoire sequencing was run on an Illumina HiSeq 2000. The paper's data handling went like this. Repertoire assessment relied on Simpson's diversity index, CDR3 size and DJ length profiles, and TRBV/TRBJ rearrangement plots. The immunodominant clone was defined as the most abundant DNA sequence in deep sequencing data. CDR3 amino acid sequences were screened for sharing across subjects and compared with published repertoires and the VDJdb database. TCRdb itself trimmed the public reads at Q25 with fastp, ran MiXCR and retained productive beta chains. Identical CDR3 protein sequences are pooled into one entry, listed with their most common genes and DNA. It is TCRdb's table, rather than the study itself, that gives the V and J calls and clone size. For this sample the table gives approximately 180,000 distinct CDR3 sequences, of which around 63% were detected only once. The ten largest clones take up under 45% of the sample.

The V gene is TRBV20-1 and the J gene is TRBJ2-7, with 13 middle bases fitting TRBD2. Specimen: sorted CD4+, CD8+, or CD8+CD57+ T cells (not recorded which) from PBMCs. This TCR was sampled from a human donor with aplastic anemia. The DNA is as follows: TGCAGTGCTAGAGAGAGGACTAGCGGGGGCCTCCCGTCCTACGAGCAGTACTTC. The encoded protein is CSARERTSGGLPSYEQYF.